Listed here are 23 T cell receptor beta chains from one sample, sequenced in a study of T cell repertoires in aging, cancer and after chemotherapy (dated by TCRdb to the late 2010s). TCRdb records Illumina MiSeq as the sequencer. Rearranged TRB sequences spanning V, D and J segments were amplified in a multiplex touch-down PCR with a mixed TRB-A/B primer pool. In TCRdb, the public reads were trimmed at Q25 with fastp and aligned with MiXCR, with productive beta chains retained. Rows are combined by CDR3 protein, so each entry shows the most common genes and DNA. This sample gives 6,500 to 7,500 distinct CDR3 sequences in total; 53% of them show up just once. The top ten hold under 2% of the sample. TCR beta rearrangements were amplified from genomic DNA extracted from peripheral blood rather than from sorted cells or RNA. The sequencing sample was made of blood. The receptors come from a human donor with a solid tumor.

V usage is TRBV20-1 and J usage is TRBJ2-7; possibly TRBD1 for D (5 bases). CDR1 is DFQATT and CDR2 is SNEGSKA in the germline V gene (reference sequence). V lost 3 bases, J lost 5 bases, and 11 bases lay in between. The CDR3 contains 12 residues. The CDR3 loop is CSASAQGNEQYF. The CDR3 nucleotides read TGCAGTGCTAGTGCGCAGGGCAACGAGCAGTACTTC.

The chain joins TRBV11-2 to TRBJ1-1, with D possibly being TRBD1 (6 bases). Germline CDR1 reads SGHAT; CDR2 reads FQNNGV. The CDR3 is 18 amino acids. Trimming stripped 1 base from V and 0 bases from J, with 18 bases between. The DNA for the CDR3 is TGTGCCAGCAGCTTAGTCAGCTTTAGGGGGTCTATGAACACTGAAGCTTTCTTT. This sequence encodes CASSLVSFRGSMNTEAFF.

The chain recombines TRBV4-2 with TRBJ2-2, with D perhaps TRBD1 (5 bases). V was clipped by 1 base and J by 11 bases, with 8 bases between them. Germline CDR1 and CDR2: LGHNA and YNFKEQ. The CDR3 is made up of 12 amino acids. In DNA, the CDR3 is TGTGCCAGCAGCCAAGTCCAGGGAGAGCTGTTTTTT. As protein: CASSQVQGELFF.

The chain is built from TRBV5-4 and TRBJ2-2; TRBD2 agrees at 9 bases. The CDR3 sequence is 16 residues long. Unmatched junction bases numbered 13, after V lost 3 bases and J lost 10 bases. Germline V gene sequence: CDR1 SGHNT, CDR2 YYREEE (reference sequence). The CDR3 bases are TGTGCCAGCAGCTATTACCAGCGGGAGGTGCACGCGGAGCTGTTTTTT. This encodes CASSYYQREVHAELFF.

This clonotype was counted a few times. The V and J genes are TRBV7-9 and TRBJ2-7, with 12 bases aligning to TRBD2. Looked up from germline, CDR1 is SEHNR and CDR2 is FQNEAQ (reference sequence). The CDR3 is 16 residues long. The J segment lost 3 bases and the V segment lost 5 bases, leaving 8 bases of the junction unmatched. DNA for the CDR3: TGTGCCAGCAGCCCCGATCTGGGACTAGCGGGCTACGAGCAGTACTTC. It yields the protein CASSPDLGLAGYEQYF.

In DNA, the CDR3 is TGTGCCAGCAGCTCTTCAATCTTATCAACTAATGAAAAACTGTTTTTT. Translation gives CASSSSILSTNEKLFF. This chain joins TRBV11-1 and TRBJ1-4; D is ambiguous. The ends were cut back, 4 bases at V and 0 bases at J, with 12 bases in the middle. The CDR3 length is 16 residues. Germline values: CDR1 SGHAT, CDR2 FQDESV (reference sequence).

The CDR3 loop is CASSYADWGGTEAFF. The CDR3 DNA reads as TGTGCCAGCAGTTACGCAGACTGGGGAGGGACTGAAGCTTTCTTT. V and J are TRBV6-5 and TRBJ1-1, with unresolved D. CDR1 MNHEY and CDR2 SVGAGI come from the germline V gene. The CDR3 is 15 residues long. Deletions cut 2 bases from V and 5 bases from J, with 15 bases between.

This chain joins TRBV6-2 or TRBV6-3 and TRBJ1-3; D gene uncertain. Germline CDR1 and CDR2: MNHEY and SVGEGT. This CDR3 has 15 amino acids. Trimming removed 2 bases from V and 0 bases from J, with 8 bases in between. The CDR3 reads CASSYGRGSGNTIYF. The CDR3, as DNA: TGTGCCAGCAGTTACGGGCGGGGCTCTGGAAACACCATATATTTT.

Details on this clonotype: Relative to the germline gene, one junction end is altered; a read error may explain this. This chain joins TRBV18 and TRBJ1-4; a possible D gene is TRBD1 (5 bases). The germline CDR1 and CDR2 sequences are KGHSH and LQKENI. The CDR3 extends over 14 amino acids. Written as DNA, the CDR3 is TGTGCCAGCTCACCAAGTGGGGCTAAGGAAAAACTGTTTTTT. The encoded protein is CASSPSGAKEKLFF.

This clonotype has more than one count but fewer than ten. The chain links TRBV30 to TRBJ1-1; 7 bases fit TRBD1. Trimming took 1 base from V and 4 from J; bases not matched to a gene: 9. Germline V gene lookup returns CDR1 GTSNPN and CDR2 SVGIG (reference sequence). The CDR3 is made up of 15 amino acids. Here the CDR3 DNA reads TGTGCCTGGAGTGGAGACAGGGTTGGGTTCACTGAAGCTTTCTTT. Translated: CAWSGDRVGFTEAFF.

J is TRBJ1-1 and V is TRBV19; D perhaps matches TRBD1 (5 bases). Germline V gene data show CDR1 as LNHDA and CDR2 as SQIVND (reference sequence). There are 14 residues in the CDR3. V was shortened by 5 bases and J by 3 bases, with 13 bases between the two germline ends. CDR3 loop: CASSFYWGYTEAFF. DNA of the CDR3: TGTGCCAGTAGTTTTTATTGGGGCTACACTGAAGCTTTCTTT.

CDR3 residues: CASSPRTGGTNYQPQHF. DNA for the CDR3: TGTGCCAGCAGCCCCCGGACGGGGGGCACCAACTATCAGCCCCAGCATTTT. The rearrangement links TRBV5-4 to TRBJ1-5; TRBD1 might be the D (6 bases). CDR1 SGHNT and CDR2 YYREEE come from the germline V gene (reference sequence). V gave up 4 bases and J gave up 5 bases, with 22 bases separating them. The CDR3 consists of 17 residues.

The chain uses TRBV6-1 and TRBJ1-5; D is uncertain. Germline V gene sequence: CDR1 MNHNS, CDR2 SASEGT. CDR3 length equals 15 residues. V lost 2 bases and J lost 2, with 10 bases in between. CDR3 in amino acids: CASSEMWGGNQPQHF. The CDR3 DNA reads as TGTGCCAGCAGTGAAATGTGGGGTGGCAATCAGCCCCAGCATTTT.

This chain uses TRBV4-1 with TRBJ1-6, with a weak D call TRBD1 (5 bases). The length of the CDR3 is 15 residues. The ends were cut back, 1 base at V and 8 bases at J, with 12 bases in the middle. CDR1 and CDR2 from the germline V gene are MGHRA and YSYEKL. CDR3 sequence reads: CASSQVEGADSPLHF. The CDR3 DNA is TGCGCCAGCAGCCAAGTCGAAGGGGCGGATTCACCCCTCCACTTT.

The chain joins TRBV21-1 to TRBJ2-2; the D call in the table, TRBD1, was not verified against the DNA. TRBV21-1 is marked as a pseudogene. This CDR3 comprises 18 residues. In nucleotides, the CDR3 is TGTGCCAGCACAAAATCATCGACAGTCAGCGGTAACACCGGGGAGCTGTTTTTT. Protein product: CASTKSSTVSGNTGELFF.

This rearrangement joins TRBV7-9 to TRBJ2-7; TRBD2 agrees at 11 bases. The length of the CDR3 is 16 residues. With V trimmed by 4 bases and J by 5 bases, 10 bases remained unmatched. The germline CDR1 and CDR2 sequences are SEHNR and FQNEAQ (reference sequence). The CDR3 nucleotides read TGTGCCAGCAGCTCCCTAGCTAGCGGGAGGAAACACGAGCAGTACTTC. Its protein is CASSSLASGRKHEQYF.

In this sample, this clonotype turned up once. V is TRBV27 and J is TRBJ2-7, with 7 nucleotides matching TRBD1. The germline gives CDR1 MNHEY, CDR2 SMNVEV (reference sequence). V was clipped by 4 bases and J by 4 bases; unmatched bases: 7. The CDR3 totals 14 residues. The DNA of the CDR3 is TGTGCCAGCAGTTCCGGGACAGAAACATACGAGCAGTACTTC. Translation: CASSSGTETYEQYF.

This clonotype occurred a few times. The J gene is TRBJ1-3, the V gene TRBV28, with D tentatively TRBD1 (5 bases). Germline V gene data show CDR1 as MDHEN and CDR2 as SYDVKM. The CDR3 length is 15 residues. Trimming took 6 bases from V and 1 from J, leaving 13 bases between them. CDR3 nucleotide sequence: TGTGCCAGCAGCACAGGCGAGCGATCTGGAAACACCATATATTTT. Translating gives CASSTGERSGNTIYF.

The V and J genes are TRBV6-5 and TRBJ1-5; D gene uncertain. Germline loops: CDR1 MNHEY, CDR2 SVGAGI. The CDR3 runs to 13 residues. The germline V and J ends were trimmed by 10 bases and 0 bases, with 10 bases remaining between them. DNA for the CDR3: TGTGCCAACTCTTCCCATAGCAATCAGCCCCAGCATTTT. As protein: CANSSHSNQPQHF.

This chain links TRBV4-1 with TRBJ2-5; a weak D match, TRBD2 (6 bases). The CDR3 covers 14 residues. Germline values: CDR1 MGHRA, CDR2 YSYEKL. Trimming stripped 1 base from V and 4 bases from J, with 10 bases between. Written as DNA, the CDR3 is TGCGCCAGCAGCCAAGGCGGGGTAGGAGAGACCCAGTACTTC. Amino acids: CASSQGGVGETQYF.

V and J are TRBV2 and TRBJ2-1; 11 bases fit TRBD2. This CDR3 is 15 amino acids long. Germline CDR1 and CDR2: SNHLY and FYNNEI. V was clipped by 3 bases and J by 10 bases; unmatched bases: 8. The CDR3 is CASSDVAGGPEEQFF. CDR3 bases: TGTGCCAGCAGTGACGTAGCGGGAGGGCCGGAAGAGCAGTTCTTC.

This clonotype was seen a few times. For the CDR3, the DNA is TGTGCCAGCAGCTTCCGGGACAGTAATAATTCACCCCTCCACTTT. It yields the protein CASSFRDSNNSPLHF. The J gene is TRBJ1-6, the V gene TRBV11-2; 7 bases line up with TRBD1. Trimming at V came to 3 bases and at J to 5 bases, leaving 4 bases not matched to a gene. The CDR3 sequence is 15 residues long. The germline V gene encodes CDR1 SGHAT and CDR2 FQNNGV. Together with reference TRBV11-2 and TRBJ1-6, the CDR3 gives the full variable domain: EAGVAQSPRYKIIEKRQSVAFWCNPISGHATLYWYQQILGQGPKLLIQFQNNGVVDDSQLPKDRFSAERLKGVDSTLKIQPAKLEDSAVYLCASSFRDSNNSPLHFGNGTRLTVT.

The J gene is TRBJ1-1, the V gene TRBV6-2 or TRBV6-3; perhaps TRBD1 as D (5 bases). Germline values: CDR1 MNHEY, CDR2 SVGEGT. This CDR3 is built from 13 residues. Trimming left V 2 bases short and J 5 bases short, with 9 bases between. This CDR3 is CASSYPGRTEAFF. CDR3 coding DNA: TGTGCCAGCAGTTACCCAGGGCGGACTGAAGCTTTCTTT.